These T cell receptor beta chains were read from a single sample in a study of cytomegalovirus exposure and HLA in healthy donors. Libraries were prepared by immunoSEQ multiplex PCR; TCRdb keeps only in-frame clonotypes and omits some of them. The sample holds about 150,000 clones, 70% to 90% seen once. Source material: PBMCs. Source of these receptors: a girl under 18 in good health and CMV-seropositive. Both conserved end residues are part of each CDR3. A D gene is named only where the DNA matches it firmly. Part of the rows lack a size; the others show once, few, many or a class for expanded clones.

D	size	V	J	CDR3	DNA
TRBD1	few	TRBV4-1	TRBJ2-1	CASRRQGETIANEQFF	TGCGCCAGCAGACGACAGGGGGAAACAATTGCTAATGAGCAGTTCTTC
NA	NA	TRBV2	TRBJ1-5	CASSVTGNSNQPQHF	TGTGCCAGCAGTGTAACAGGGAATAGCAATCAGCCCCAGCATTTT
NA	NA	TRBV7-9	TRBJ1-1	CASSLDMNTEAFF	TGTGCCAGCAGCTTGGACATGAACACTGAAGCTTTCTTT
TRBD1	NA	TRBV10-2	TRBJ2-3	CASSDDRGLDTQYF	TGCGCCAGCAGCGACGACAGGGGGCTTGATACGCAGTATTTT
TRBD2	NA	TRBV10-3	TRBJ2-7	CAISQTSGDYEQYF	TGTGCCATCAGTCAAACTAGCGGGGACTACGAGCAGTACTTC
TRBD1	NA	TRBV6-5	TRBJ1-5	CASRTGGSNQPQHF	TGTGCCAGCAGAACAGGGGGAAGCAATCAGCCCCAGCATTTT
NA	NA	TRBV6-1	TRBJ1-1	CASSEARRVNTEAFF	TGTGCCAGCAGTGAAGCTCGGAGGGTGAACACTGAAGCTTTCTTT
TRBD1	NA	TRBV6-5	TRBJ1-6	CASSGGQGASSPLHF	TGTGCCAGCAGTGGGGGACAGGGGGCAAGTTCACCCCTCCACTTT
TRBD2	NA	TRBV5-4	TRBJ2-3	CASNVWRGAGTDTQYF	TGTGCCAGCAACGTTTGGCGGGGGGCCGGGACAGATACGCAGTATTTT
NA	NA	TRBV18	TRBJ1-5	CASSSRGGPQHF	TGTGCCAGCTCATCGCGAGGGGGGCCCCAGCATTTT
NA	NA	TRBV20-1	TRBJ1-1	CSANEDSLAFF	TGCAGTGCTAACGAGGACAGCTTAGCTTTCTTT
TRBD2	NA	TRBV4-1	TRBJ2-1	CASSQKRSWGGGVSYNEQFF	TGCGCCAGCAGCCAAAAAAGATCGTGGGGCGGGGGGGTCTCCTACAATGAGCAGTTCTTC
NA	NA	TRBV6-5	TRBJ1-1	CASSYGQITEAFF	TGTGCCAGCAGTTACGGACAAATCACTGAAGCTTTCTTT
TRBD1	NA	TRBV2	TRBJ2-3	CASSRWTGSTDTQYF	TGTGCCAGCAGCCGCTGGACAGGGAGTACAGATACGCAGTATTTT
NA	NA	TRBV5-4	TRBJ1-5	CASSWGGTTSNQPQHF	TGTGCCAGCAGCTGGGGGGGTACCACTAGCAATCAGCCCCAGCATTTT
NA	few	TRBV11-2	TRBJ1-2	CASSPSGGIGYGYTF	TGTGCCAGCAGCCCCTCGGGAGGGATTGGCTATGGCTACACCTTC
TRBD1	NA	TRBV15	TRBJ2-2	CATSGMTGESTGELFF	TGTGCCACCAGCGGGATGACAGGGGAAAGCACCGGGGAGCTGTTTTTT
TRBD1	NA	TRBV6-6	TRBJ1-2	CASSESDRGRYTF	TGTGCCAGCAGCGAATCGGACAGGGGCCGCTACACCTTC
NA	NA	TRBV6-5	TRBJ1-5	CASVKEGSNQPQHF	TGTGCCAGCGTAAAGGAGGGTAGCAATCAGCCCCAGCATTTT
TRBD1	NA	TRBV2	TRBJ2-1	CASSTQGDEQFF	TGTGCCAGCAGTACACAGGGGGATGAGCAGTTCTTC
TRBD1	once	TRBV19	TRBJ2-2	CASQGQPTGELFF	TGTGCCAGTCAGGGACAGCCCACCGGGGAGCTGTTTTTT
NA	NA	TRBV7-3	TRBJ2-1	CASSLSGSVNEQFF	TGTGCCAGCAGCTTATCCGGGTCAGTGAATGAGCAGTTCTTC
NA	NA	TRBV10-3	TRBJ1-2	CAISEVFGGYTF	TGTGCCATCAGCGAGGTATTCGGTGGCTACACCTTC
NA	NA	TRBV28	TRBJ1-1	CASSRSHLGENTEAFF	TGTGCCAGCAGTCGATCGCATCTAGGGGAGAACACTGAAGCTTTCTTT
TRBD1	few	TRBV6-6	TRBJ1-1	CATGQGINTEAFF	TGTGCCACTGGACAGGGAATTAACACTGAAGCTTTCTTT
TRBD2	NA	TRBV11-2	TRBJ2-5	CASSSSGANQETQYF	TGTGCCAGCAGCTCTAGCGGGGCGAACCAAGAGACCCAGTACTTC
NA	NA	TRBV11-3	TRBJ2-3	CASSPRGIGLADTQYF	TGTGCCAGCAGCCCACGGGGGATCGGTTTAGCAGATACGCAGTATTTT
TRBD1	NA	TRBV18	TRBJ2-2	CASSPTDRVFTGELFF	TGTGCCAGCTCGCCAACGGACAGGGTATTCACCGGGGAGCTGTTTTTT
TRBD1	NA	TRBV10-2	TRBJ2-5	CARQGDRGPQSLQETQYF	TGCGCCAGGCAGGGGGACAGGGGGCCCCAGAGCCTCCAAGAGACCCAGTACTTC